The next 27 T cell receptor beta chains were all read from a single sample in a study of OX40 agonist ivuxolimab in advanced cancers. Libraries were prepared by immunoSEQ multiplex PCR; TCRdb keeps only in-frame clonotypes and omits some of them. The sample gives approximately 37,000 clones, around 83% of which show up once; around 20% is in the top ten. Sequenced material: CD4+ or CD8+ T cells sorted from blood, taken in a trial of the OX40 agonist ivuxolimab. The receptor set was obtained from an adult with an advanced solid tumor such as melanoma, head and neck, liver or kidney cancer.

The J gene is TRBJ2-1, the V gene TRBV27, with D maybe TRBD1 (6 bases). The germline gives CDR1 MNHEY, CDR2 SMNVEV (reference sequence). The CDR3 is made up of 21 amino acids. The ends were cut back, 2 bases at V and 2 bases at J, with 28 bases in the middle. The CDR3 coding sequence is TGTGCCAGCAGTTTAGGACAGTCCGACGGGGAGCGGATCCTCACCTACAATGAGCAGTTCTTC. Its translation is CASSLGQSDGERILTYNEQFF.

A remark on this clone: A read error may produce the germline difference seen at one junction end. The CDR3 here is CASSQATRGPEGYNSPLHF. The CDR3 coding sequence is TGTGCCAGCAGTCAAGCAACCCGGGGTCCGGAGGGGTATAATTCACCCCTCCACTTT. The chain is built from TRBV6-1 and TRBJ1-6; a possible D gene is TRBD1 (5 bases). Germline loops: CDR1 MNHNS, CDR2 SASEGT. This CDR3 contains 19 residues.

The genes are TRBV23-1 and TRBJ2-5; D may be TRBD1 (5 bases). The DNA end is a closer match to TRBJ2-7, so the J assignment may be wrong. TRBV23-1 is marked as an open reading frame, function uncertain. The CDR3 has 15 residues. The CDR3 region has the DNA TGCGCCAGCAGACGACAGAGACCGAACTTCTACGAGCAGTACTTC. Translated, it gives CASRRQRPNFYEQYF.

This clone was recorded once. The chain carries TRBV5-6 and TRBJ1-2; the D is unclear. From germline, CDR1 is SGHDT and CDR2 YYEEEE. V lost 3 bases and J 2 bases, leaving 11 bases between the germline ends. CDR3 length equals 14 residues. CDR3 sequence (DNA): TGTGCCAGCAGCTCGGGTCTTTCAAACTATGGCTACACCTTC. Translated, it gives CASSSGLSNYGYTF.

V and J are TRBV9 and TRBJ2-6; a possible D gene is TRBD1 (6 bases). Germline lookup yields CDR1 SGDLS and CDR2 YYNGEE. V was shortened by 3 bases and J by 2 bases, with 6 bases between the two germline ends. The CDR3 sequence is 14 residues long. DNA for the CDR3: TGTGCCAGCAGCGAGGGGGCTGGGGCCAACGTCCTGACTTTC. It specifies CASSEGAGANVLTF.

The gene calls are TRBV9 and TRBJ2-1, with D perhaps matching TRBD1 or TRBD2 (6 bases each). CDR3 length equals 16 residues. CDR1 SGDLS and CDR2 YYNGEE come from the germline V gene. The germline V and J ends were trimmed by 0 bases and 2 bases, with 12 bases remaining between them. This chain's CDR3 is CASSVGGALPYNEQFF. The CDR3 nucleotides are TGTGCCAGCAGCGTAGGGGGGGCGCTACCCTACAATGAGCAGTTCTTC.

This chain uses TRBV15 with TRBJ2-3; TRBD2 agrees at 7 bases. J lost 4 bases, V lost 5 bases, and 9 bases had no gene match. Germline CDR1 reads LNHNV; CDR2 reads YYDKDF (reference sequence). The CDR3 length is 15 residues. For the CDR3, the DNA is TGTGCCACCAGCTTCACGGGAGGTTCCGCAGATACGCAGTATTTT. This encodes CATSFTGGSADTQYF.

This rearrangement joins TRBV27 to TRBJ1-6, with a possible D match to TRBD1 (5 bases). This CDR3 is 14 amino acids long. V dropped 5 bases and J dropped 5 bases, with 10 bases sitting between them. Germline assignment: CDR1 MNHEY and CDR2 SMNVEV (reference sequence). The CDR3 sequence: CASSRLGDNSPLHF. In DNA, the CDR3 is TGTGCCAGCAGTAGGTTAGGGGATAATTCACCCCTCCACTTT.

This sequence joins TRBV28 and TRBJ2-7, with 11 bases lining up with TRBD2. The trim removed 5 bases at V and 3 bases at J, leaving 6 bases unmatched. This CDR3 comprises 15 residues. Germline assignment: CDR1 MDHEN and CDR2 SYDVKM. CDR3 nucleotides: TGTGCCAGCAGTCGCTCTCTAGCGGGAGGCTACGAGCAGTACTTC. Its translation: CASSRSLAGGYEQYF.

This chain joins TRBV19 and TRBJ1-3, with a possible D match to TRBD1 (6 bases). The V gene lost 8 bases and the J gene lost 8 bases, with 19 bases spanning the gap. This CDR3 region has 14 residues. Germline V gene sequence: CDR1 LNHDA, CDR2 SQIVND (reference sequence). DNA for the CDR3: TGTGCCAGTGCCGAACAGGGTATCAGAGACACCATATATTTT. Translation gives CASAEQGIRDTIYF.

This chain links TRBV23-1 with TRBJ2-3; 13 positions agree with TRBD2. TRBV23-1 is labeled an ORF, and its function is uncertain. This CDR3 is built from 16 residues. Trimming at V came to 4 bases and at J to 2 bases, leaving 3 bases not matched to a gene. Written as DNA, the CDR3 is TGCGCCAGCAGTCGAACTAGCGGGAGGGTCACAGATACGCAGTATTTT. It is translated as CASSRTSGRVTDTQYF.

V and J are TRBV27 and TRBJ2-7; the match to TRBD2 covers 15 bases. The germline V gene encodes CDR1 MNHEY and CDR2 SMNVEV (reference sequence). The V gene end was trimmed by 6 bases and the J gene end by 4 bases; junction bases not matched to a gene: 4. The CDR3 covers 15 residues. CDR3 region: CASRGLAGGTYEQYF. The CDR3 DNA follows: TGTGCCAGCAGGGGACTAGCGGGAGGTACGTACGAGCAGTACTTC.

The chain couples TRBV9 to TRBJ1-5; D is possibly TRBD1 (6 bases). The CDR3 loop spans 15 amino acids. The V end lost 0 bases, the J end lost 7 bases, and 14 bases lay between the germline ends. Germline assignment: CDR1 SGDLS and CDR2 YYNGEE. The CDR3 is CASSVGGGDGQPQHF. For the CDR3, the DNA is TGTGCCAGCAGCGTAGGAGGGGGGGATGGCCAGCCCCAGCATTTT. Full variable domain (missing parts from reference TRBV9 and TRBJ1-5): DSGVTQTPKHLITATGQRVTLRCSPRSGDLSVYWYQQSLDQGLQFLIQYYNGEERAKGNILERFSAQQFPDLHSELNLSSLELGDSALYFCASSVGGGDGQPQHFGDGTRLSIL.

The genes are TRBV6-5 and TRBJ1-2, with TRBD1 identical over 8 bases. Germline-derived CDR1 and CDR2 are MNHEY and SVGAGI. The junction had 5 bases not matched to a gene; V was cut back by 6 bases and J by 8 bases. The CDR3 contains 12 residues. Here the CDR3 reads CASSKTGVGYTF. CDR3 bases: TGTGCCAGCAGCAAGACAGGGGTGGGCTACACCTTC.

This clone has a handful of counts. CDR3 coding DNA: TGTGCCAGCAGCGACGGGCCGGGAGAGACCCAGTACTTC. Amino acid sequence: CASSDGPGETQYF. The chain couples TRBV7-9 to TRBJ2-5, with no clear D. CDR3 length: 13 amino acids. V lost 5 bases and J lost 4, with 11 bases in between. Germline CDR1 is SEHNR and CDR2 is FQNEAQ (reference sequence).

The rearrangement joins TRBV29-1 to TRBJ2-1; TRBD2 agrees at 10 bases. This CDR3 has 19 residues. CDR1 and CDR2 from the germline V gene are SQVTM and ANQGSEA. Trimming at V came to 0 bases and at J to 0 bases, leaving 11 bases not matched to a gene. The CDR3 bases are TGCAGCGTTGAAGATCGGGGGACTAGCGCCCACGGCTCCTACAATGAGCAGTTCTTC. It is translated as CSVEDRGTSAHGSYNEQFF.

The chain carries TRBV27 and TRBJ1-5; 7 nucleotides agree with TRBD1. CDR3 size: 15 residues. From germline, CDR1 is MNHEY and CDR2 SMNVEV (reference sequence). V lost 2 bases, J lost 7 bases, and 8 bases stayed unmatched. CDR3 DNA: TGTGCCAGCAGTTTAGCGTACAGGGGCTGGCAGCCCCAGCATTTT. Translated: CASSLAYRGWQPQHF.

V gene TRBV27 combines with J gene TRBJ1-1; D gene unclear. This CDR3 is 16 amino acids long. V was cut by 3 bases and J by 5 bases, with 19 bases left in between. Germline V gene data show CDR1 as MNHEY and CDR2 as SMNVEV (reference sequence). The CDR3 loop reads CASSFLFRQSGTEAFF. The CDR3, as DNA: TGTGCCAGCAGTTTTCTTTTTCGGCAGAGCGGTACTGAAGCTTTCTTT.

Only one count was recorded for this clone. The chain has TRBV4-1 and TRBJ1-2; tentatively, D is TRBD1 (6 bases). This CDR3 spans 17 amino acids. Trimming took 0 bases from V and 6 from J, leaving 20 bases between them. Per the germline V gene, CDR1 is MGHRA and CDR2 is YSYEKL. The CDR3 DNA reads TGCGCCAGCAGCCAAGAGTATACCAGCAGGGGAGTCAATGGCTACACCTTC. Protein: CASSQEYTSRGVNGYTF.

The chain employs TRBV7-6 and TRBJ2-3, with D unclear. Per the germline V gene, CDR1 is SGHVS and CDR2 is FNYEAQ. Trimming shortened V by 6 bases and J by 4 bases, and 8 bases separated the two germline ends. The CDR3 sequence is 12 residues long. The CDR3 sequence: CASRGRADTQYF. For the CDR3, the DNA is TGTGCCAGCAGAGGAAGGGCAGATACGCAGTATTTT. Using reference TRBV7-6 and TRBJ2-3 for the parts outside the CDR3, the full variable domain is GAGVSQSPRYKVTKRGQDVALRCDPISGHVSLYWYRQALGQGPEFLTYFNYEAQQDKSGLPNDRFSAERPEGSISTLTIQRTEQRDSAMYRCASRGRADTQYFGPGTRLTVL.

The chain combines TRBV27 with TRBJ2-5, with unresolved D. V gave up 6 bases and J gave up 2 bases, with 10 bases separating them. The CDR3 has 13 amino acids. CDR1 and CDR2 (germline): MNHEY, SMNVEV (reference sequence). This CDR3 reads CASSLGVQETQYF. Here the CDR3 DNA reads TGTGCCAGCAGCCTAGGCGTACAAGAGACCCAGTACTTC.

This chain joins TRBV6-1 and TRBJ1-1; D gene ambiguous. The CDR3 covers 11 residues. The V end was cut by 7 bases, the J end by 11 bases, with 14 bases between. Looked up from germline, CDR1 is MNHNS and CDR2 is SASEGT. In DNA form, the CDR3 reads TGTGCCAGCACCGGCGTCCTAGAGGCTTTCTTT. This gives the protein CASTGVLEAFF.

V usage is TRBV28 and J usage is TRBJ1-5; 7 positions agree with TRBD1. The CDR3 sequence is 13 residues long. Germline CDR1 reads MDHEN; CDR2 reads SYDVKM. V dropped 11 bases and J dropped 6; count of bases not matched to a gene: 10. CDR3 coding DNA: TGTGCCGTTAACAGGGGTTCTGGTCAGCCCCAGCATTTT. It is translated as CAVNRGSGQPQHF.

The V and J genes are TRBV27 and TRBJ2-5; 7 bases match TRBD2. The CDR3 loop spans 16 amino acids. V gave up 0 bases and J gave up 2 bases; unmatched junction bases: 6. Per the germline V gene, CDR1 is MNHEY and CDR2 is SMNVEV (reference sequence). Here the CDR3 reads CASSLSASGLQETQYF. CDR3 nucleotide sequence: TGTGCCAGCAGTTTATCGGCTAGCGGATTACAAGAGACCCAGTACTTC.

The gene calls are TRBV5-5 and TRBJ2-7; D ambiguous. The V and J ends lost 0 bases and 0 bases respectively, with 22 bases between them. Germline-derived CDR1 and CDR2 are SGHKS and YYEKEE (reference sequence). CDR3 size: 19 residues. The CDR3 region is CASSLAHGLIGLSSYEQYF. In nucleotides, the CDR3 is TGTGCCAGCAGCTTGGCCCACGGGCTGATCGGGTTGAGCTCCTACGAGCAGTACTTC.

The chain is built from TRBV6-5 and TRBJ2-7; D is undetermined. The ends were cut back, 3 bases at V and 5 bases at J, with 17 bases in the middle. The length of the CDR3 is 15 residues. CDR1 MNHEY and CDR2 SVGAGI come from the germline V gene. The CDR3 DNA reads as TGTGCCAGCAGTTATCTGGCAGGTCTAAACAACGAGCAGTACTTC. Translated: CASSYLAGLNNEQYF.

This chain connects TRBV11-2 to TRBJ2-7; 10 nucleotides align to TRBD1. This CDR3 has 14 amino acids. V gave up 6 bases and J gave up 4 bases; unmatched junction bases: 6. The germline CDR1 and CDR2 sequences are SGHAT and FQNNGV. The CDR3 bases are TGTGCCAGCAGGATCGACAGGGGGCTATACGAGCAGTACTTC. Protein sequence: CASRIDRGLYEQYF.